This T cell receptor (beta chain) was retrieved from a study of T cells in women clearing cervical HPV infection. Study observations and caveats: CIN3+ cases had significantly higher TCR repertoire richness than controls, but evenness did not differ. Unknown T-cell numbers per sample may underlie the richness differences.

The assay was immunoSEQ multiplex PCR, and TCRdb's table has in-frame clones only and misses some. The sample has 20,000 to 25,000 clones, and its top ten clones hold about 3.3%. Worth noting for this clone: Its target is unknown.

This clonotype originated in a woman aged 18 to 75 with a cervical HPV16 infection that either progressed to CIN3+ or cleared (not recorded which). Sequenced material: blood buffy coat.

Incomplete CDR3 DNA: TGTGCCAGCAGCCCTCAGATGGGCAGAGACTATGGC. Protein: CASSPQMGRDYG. The full CDR3 protein reads CASSPQMGRDYGYTF. This rearrangement joins TRBV6-2 or TRBV6-3 to TRBJ1-2; D gene uncertain. The read is 3 residues too short to cover the CDR3 end, so that end is filled in from the germline J gene. Germline values: CDR1 MNHEY, CDR2 SVGEGT. This CDR3 spans 15 amino acids. The ends were cut back, 6 bases at V and 3 bases at J, with 17 bases in the middle.